This T cell receptor (beta chain) was retrieved from a study of blood T cells in healthy people across ages. Germline values: CDR1 SGDLS, CDR2 YYNGEE. The CDR3 covers 13 residues. Between the trimmed V and J ends, which lost 4 bases and 6 bases, there was a span of 11 bases. Together with a sample-barcoded 5' primer, a J-beta primer mix was included in a second PCR lasting about 7 to 11 cycles. TCRdb re-called the 5' RACE reads through MiXCR, storing one row per CDR3 protein. The sample records about 570,000 distinct CDR3 sequences, approximately 26% being singletons. This sample also appeared in a second study, on T cells of mothers and their children.

The chain has TRBV9 and TRBJ2-1; tentative D call: TRBD2 (5 bases). Sequenced material: blood. The sequence was collected from a boy aged 2 to 9 in good health. CDR3 sequence: CASSLFGGNEQFF. The CDR3 DNA sequence: TGTGCCAGCAGCCTATTCGGAGGCAATGAGCAGTTCTTC.